Following are 21 T cell receptor beta chains from one sample sequenced in a study of T-cell memory formation after mild COVID-19. TCRdb ran MiXCR on the 5' RACE reads and lists one entry per CDR3 protein. Of some 300,000 distinct CDR3 sequences in the sample, 20% were seen once. The sequencing sample was made of PBMCs or a T cell subset sorted from them (not recorded which). The origin of the receptors is a man between 18 and 35 years old who had mild COVID-19 (a few samples of this study predate the infection). Cell type and time point are not known.

The chain joins TRBV7-9 to TRBJ1-2; D is perhaps TRBD1 (5 bases). Germline loops: CDR1 SEHNR, CDR2 FQNEAQ (reference sequence). The V and J ends lost 4 bases and 2 bases respectively, with 17 bases between them. The CDR3 is 16 amino acids. The CDR3 coding sequence is TGTGCCAGCAGCTCGATGGGAGACAGAACCAACTATGGCTACACCTTC. Its translation: CASSSMGDRTNYGYTF.

This clonotype has just a few counts. The V and J genes are TRBV28 and TRBJ2-5; D is perhaps TRBD1 or TRBD2 (5 bases each). Germline CDR1 is MDHEN and CDR2 is SYDVKM. Trimming took off 6 bases at V and 5 bases at J, with 13 bases between the two ends. The CDR3 has 13 amino acids. CDR3 protein: CASSRTRGETQYF. The CDR3 DNA is TGTGCCAGCAGCAGGACACGGGGCGAGACCCAGTACTTC.

This clonotype was counted only a few times. The chain combines TRBV4-2 with TRBJ1-1, with D unclear. With 1 base removed from V and 4 bases from J, the gap between germline ends came to 16 bases. This CDR3 contains 16 residues. CDR1 is LGHNA, CDR2 YNFKEQ, per germline. The CDR3 region is CASSQVGRQRVTEAFF. The CDR3 bases are TGTGCCAGCAGCCAAGTCGGGCGCCAAAGGGTCACTGAAGCTTTCTTT.

This clonotype has a handful of counts. V and J are TRBV12-5 and TRBJ2-2; 13 bases line up with TRBD2. The CDR3 is made up of 18 amino acids. The germline gives CDR1 LGHNT, CDR2 FRNRAP. The ends lost 0 bases at V and 5 bases at J; junction bases unmatched: 6. CDR3: CASGLVLAGGPGTGELFF. The CDR3 nucleotides are TGTGCTAGTGGTTTGGTACTAGCGGGGGGGCCGGGGACCGGGGAGCTGTTTTTT.

This clonotype was seen a handful of times. J is TRBJ2-5 and V is TRBV7-9; no definite D call. V shed 1 base and J shed 5 bases, with 8 bases lying between them. The CDR3 runs 13 residues. Per germline, CDR1 SEHNR and CDR2 FQNEAQ (reference sequence). CDR3 sequence (DNA): TGTGCCAGCAGCTTAGTGGAGCTGGAGACCCAGTACTTC. It codes for CASSLVELETQYF.

This chain links TRBV5-1 with TRBJ2-4, with D uncertain. This CDR3 has 15 residues. CDR1 and CDR2 (germline): SGHRS, YFSETQ. The germline V and J ends were trimmed by 1 base and 3 bases, with 11 bases remaining between them. CDR3 sequence (DNA): TGCGCCAGCAGCTTGAATCCTGGAGTCAAAAACATTCAGTACTTC. As protein: CASSLNPGVKNIQYF.

A remark on this clonotype: The junction does not match germline at one end; this may be a read error. The chain links TRBV7-7 to TRBJ1-3, with D hard to call. CDR3 length: 14 residues. CDR1 SSHAT and CDR2 FNYEAQ come from the germline V gene (reference sequence). CDR3 in DNA: TGTGCTAGCAGCAAAGGAGGCTCTGGAAACACCATATATTTT. It translates to CASSKGGSGNTIYF.

This rearrangement joins TRBV5-6 to TRBJ2-7; 7 positions match TRBD2. Germline CDR1 is SGHDT and CDR2 is YYEEEE. The junction had 8 bases not matched to a gene; V was cut back by 5 bases and J by 3 bases. The CDR3 consists of 14 residues. CDR3 in amino acids: CASSPAGRLYEQYF. DNA for the CDR3: TGTGCCAGCAGTCCAGCGGGGCGGCTCTACGAGCAGTACTTC.

This chain uses TRBV7-2 with TRBJ2-7; D gene uncertain. Between the trimmed V and J ends, which lost 1 base and 5 bases, there was a span of 9 bases. The CDR3 has 13 residues. CDR1 and CDR2 from the germline V gene are SGHTA and FQGNSA. The CDR3: CASSLVGFHEQYF. The CDR3, as DNA: TGTGCCAGCAGCTTAGTAGGGTTCCACGAGCAGTACTTC.

V is TRBV11-2 and J is TRBJ2-3, with TRBD2 matching over 8 bases. The CDR3 is made up of 15 amino acids. J lost 2 bases, V lost 3 bases, and 4 bases had no gene match. Germline V gives CDR1 SGHAT, CDR2 FQNNGV. The CDR3 loop is CASSFRGGHTDTQYF. The CDR3 DNA reads as TGTGCCAGCAGCTTCCGCGGGGGGCACACAGATACGCAGTATTTT.

The table lists this clonotype with a few counts. The chain employs TRBV12-3 or TRBV12-4 and TRBJ1-1; maybe TRBD1 (5 bases). Trimming stripped 7 bases from V and 0 bases from J, with 12 bases between. The CDR3 consists of 14 residues. The DNA of the CDR3 is TGTGCCAGCAACCACAGGCGTTTGAACACTGAAGCTTTCTTT. It translates to CASNHRRLNTEAFF.

J is TRBJ2-5 and V is TRBV29-1; 10 bases agree with TRBD1. The ends lost 5 bases at V and 4 bases at J; junction bases unmatched: 7. Germline loops: CDR1 SQVTM, CDR2 ANQGSEA. CDR3 size: 14 residues. CDR3 residues: CSVPDRGRVETQYF. The CDR3 coding sequence is TGCAGCGTTCCTGACAGGGGGCGCGTAGAGACCCAGTACTTC. The full variable domain, in which reference TRBV29-1 and TRBJ2-5 provide the parts outside the CDR3, is SAVISQKPSRDICQRGTSLTIQCQVDSQVTMMFWYRQQPGQSLTLIATANQGSEATYESGFVIDKFPISRPNLTFSTLTVSNMSPEDSSIYLCSVPDRGRVETQYFGPGTRLLVL.

The chain employs TRBV6-5 and TRBJ1-3, with 8 bases matching TRBD1. The CDR3 is made up of 16 amino acids. CDR1 and CDR2 from the germline V gene are MNHEY and SVGAGI. With V trimmed by 6 bases and J by 0 bases, 7 bases remained unmatched. CDR3 DNA sequence: TGTGCCAGCAGACCCGGGACAGGCCCCTCTGGAAACACCATATATTTT. Protein sequence: CASRPGTGPSGNTIYF.

This chain connects TRBV5-4 to TRBJ1-2, with a tentative D call TRBD1 (6 bases). V was clipped by 3 bases and J by 1 base, with 13 bases between them. Germline CDR1 reads SGHNT; CDR2 reads YYREEE (reference sequence). This CDR3 comprises 15 residues. In DNA, the CDR3 is TGTGCCAGCAGCTCACCGGGGGGCATTAACTATGGCTACACCTTC. Protein sequence: CASSSPGGINYGYTF.

CDR3 amino acids: CASRRLAGGLYEQYF. The CDR3 region has the DNA TGTGCCAGCCGCCGACTAGCGGGGGGACTCTACGAGCAGTACTTC. J is TRBJ2-7 and V is TRBV6-1, with 13 positions matching TRBD2. Trimming removed 8 bases from V and 3 bases from J; junction bases left unmatched: 7. This CDR3 is 15 amino acids long. Germline V lookup: CDR1 MNHNS, CDR2 SASEGT.

The rearrangement links TRBV5-1 to TRBJ2-3, with TRBD1 matching 7 bases. V was clipped by 4 bases and J by 0 bases; unmatched bases: 8. Germline-derived CDR1 and CDR2 are SGHRS and YFSETQ. This CDR3 has 16 amino acids. In DNA form, the CDR3 reads TGCGCCAGCAGCCCCCCGACAGGGCTTAGCACAGATACGCAGTATTTT. It translates to CASSPPTGLSTDTQYF.

J is TRBJ2-7 and V is TRBV12-1; no DNA check was done on the table's D call, TRBD1. TRBV12-1 is assigned pseudogene status. This CDR3 has 14 residues. CDR3 nucleotides: TGTGCCAGCGTCCGGGACAGGGGAGTATACGAGCAGTACGTC. Translation gives CASVRDRGVYEQYV.

This clonotype was observed a single time. The chain links TRBV5-6 to TRBJ2-5; 10 positions agree with TRBD2. Unmatched junction bases numbered 6, after V lost 1 base and J lost 0 bases. The CDR3 consists of 17 residues. Germline CDR1 SGHDT, CDR2 YYEEEE. The CDR3 spells CASSLSGSGGHQETQYF. CDR3 bases: TGTGCCAGCAGCTTGTCGGGTAGCGGGGGGCACCAAGAGACCCAGTACTTC.

This clonotype was found a few times. The chain has TRBV5-6 and TRBJ2-3; 7 bases map to TRBD1. The V and J ends lost 5 bases and 0 bases, in that order; junction bases with no gene match: 3. The CDR3 has 14 residues. Germline lookup yields CDR1 SGHDT and CDR2 YYEEEE. CDR3 nucleotide sequence: TGTGCCAGCAGTCGACAGGGAAGCACAGATACGCAGTATTTT. Its protein is CASSRQGSTDTQYF.

The genes are TRBV5-5 and TRBJ1-5; the D gene is possibly TRBD1 (5 bases). This CDR3 has 15 residues. Germline V CDR1 and CDR2: SGHKS, YYEKEE (reference sequence). V lost 4 bases to trimming and J lost 3 bases, with 14 bases between them. The CDR3 here is CASSRDPLANQPQHF. The CDR3 DNA sequence: TGTGCCAGCAGCCGGGACCCGCTAGCCAATCAGCCCCAGCATTTT.

There are a few counts of this clonotype. This sequence joins TRBV5-1 and TRBJ2-3; 11 bases line up with TRBD2. This CDR3 region has 17 residues. The germline gives CDR1 SGHRS, CDR2 YFSETQ. Unmatched junction bases numbered 9, after V lost 4 bases and J lost 2 bases. The CDR3 bases are TGCGCCAGCAGCGCCCAGACTAGCGGGGACCCCACAGATACGCAGTATTTT. Amino acid sequence: CASSAQTSGDPTDTQYF. Full variable domain (outside the CDR3, taken from reference TRBV5-1 and TRBJ2-3): KAGVTQTPRYLIKTRGQQVTLSCSPISGHRSVSWYQQTPGQGLQFLFEYFSETQRNKGNFPGRFSGRQFSNSRSEMNVSTLELGDSALYLCASSAQTSGDPTDTQYFGPGTRLTVL.